The 26 T cell receptor beta chains below were found in one sample sequenced in a study of T cell responses to AZD1222 COVID-19 vaccine. Repertoires were generated with immunoSEQ multiplex PCR, while TCRdb's copy carries only in-frame clones and drops some. This table holds approximately 74,000 clones, roughly 90% found once. Sequences were derived from peripheral blood, sampled on day 0 of AZD1222 vaccination. Receptors were obtained from an adult in good health.

The CDR3 spells CASSLDGTGEETQYF. Written as DNA, the CDR3 is TGTGCCAGCAGCTTGGACGGGACTGGGGAAGAGACCCAGTACTTC. The chain is built from TRBV5-4 and TRBJ2-5; D might be TRBD2 (6 bases). The germline CDR1 and CDR2 sequences are SGHNT and YYREEE (reference sequence). The V end lost 0 bases, the J end lost 3 bases, and 12 bases lay between the germline ends. The CDR3 consists of 15 residues.

CDR3 sequence reads: CATSDPQGLGTDTQYF. CDR3 coding DNA: TGTGCCACCAGTGATCCGCAGGGGCTGGGCACAGATACGCAGTATTTT. This chain joins TRBV24-1 and TRBJ2-3, with D perhaps matching TRBD1 (6 bases). CDR3 size: 16 residues. V was shortened by 3 bases and J by 1 base, with 13 bases between the two germline ends. Germline CDR1 reads KGHDR; CDR2 reads SFDVKD.

This clone was seen a few times. The chain recombines TRBV29-1 with TRBJ2-1; D tentatively reads TRBD1 or TRBD2 (5 bases each). Germline lookup yields CDR1 SQVTM and CDR2 ANQGSEA. V was shortened by 5 bases and J by 1 base, with 12 bases between the two germline ends. The CDR3 consists of 14 residues. The CDR3 spells CSVWDPGSYNEQFF. CDR3 DNA sequence: TGCAGCGTTTGGGACCCCGGGTCCTACAATGAGCAGTTCTTC.

This clone showed up just a few times. This chain links TRBV24-1 with TRBJ2-3, with 8 bases that match TRBD1. Germline loops: CDR1 KGHDR, CDR2 SFDVKD. Losses at the gene ends were 3 bases for V and 6 bases for J; bases not matched to a gene: 10. This CDR3 has 16 amino acids. CDR3 sequence reads: CATSDAQQGAGDTQYF. Here the CDR3 DNA reads TGTGCCACCAGTGATGCCCAGCAGGGGGCTGGGGATACGCAGTATTTT.

The chain uses TRBV6-5 and TRBJ1-6, with 9 bases lining up with TRBD1. The germline V gene encodes CDR1 MNHEY and CDR2 SVGAGI. The CDR3 is 15 residues long. Trimming at V came to 5 bases and at J to 7 bases, leaving 6 bases not matched to a gene. In DNA, the CDR3 is TGTGCCAGCAGTATGGGACAGGGAAGGAATTCACCCCTCCACTTT. It yields the protein CASSMGQGRNSPLHF.

The chain has TRBV11-2 and TRBJ2-4; D possibly corresponds to TRBD2 (5 bases). The CDR3 sequence is 12 residues long. Germline V gene sequence: CDR1 SGHAT, CDR2 FQNNGV. V was cut by 4 bases and J by 7 bases, with 8 bases left in between. This chain's CDR3 is CASSYEGNIQYF. CDR3 sequence (DNA): TGTGCCAGCAGCTACGAGGGTAACATTCAGTACTTC.

This clone was observed once. V gene TRBV10-3 combines with J gene TRBJ1-2; possible D gene TRBD1, 6 bases. V dropped 5 bases and J dropped 8 bases, with 12 bases sitting between them. This CDR3 has 12 amino acids. Germline values: CDR1 ENHRY, CDR2 SYGVKD. Here the CDR3 reads CAISPDSRGYTF. The DNA of the CDR3 is TGTGCCATCAGTCCGGACAGCAGGGGCTACACCTTC.

This clone appeared a single time. The J gene is TRBJ2-7, the V gene TRBV5-1, with a weak D call TRBD1 (6 bases). Germline CDR1 reads SGHRS; CDR2 reads YFSETQ. With 4 bases removed from V and 6 bases from J, the gap between germline ends came to 20 bases. CDR3 size: 15 residues. Written as DNA, the CDR3 is TGCGCCAGCAGCACGGCGGCTAACAGGGCGGGCGAGCAGTACTTC. Translation: CASSTAANRAGEQYF.

The V and J genes are TRBV9 and TRBJ1-1; the match to TRBD1 covers 9 bases. There are 18 residues in the CDR3. Unmatched junction bases numbered 12, after V lost 3 bases and J lost 0 bases. CDR1 and CDR2 from the germline V gene are SGDLS and YYNGEE. The CDR3 sequence is CASSASRDRVFMNTEAFF. The CDR3, as DNA: TGTGCCAGCAGCGCATCCCGGGACAGGGTCTTCATGAACACTGAAGCTTTCTTT.

The chain joins TRBV4-2 to TRBJ1-2; D gene uncertain. Trimming cost V 0 bases and J 5 bases, with 10 bases left between them. The CDR3 spans 14 residues. Germline loops: CDR1 LGHNA, CDR2 YNFKEQ. The CDR3 reads CASSQDDDGYGYTF. CDR3 nucleotides: TGTGCCAGCAGCCAAGACGATGACGGTTATGGCTACACCTTC.

The rearrangement uses TRBV28 and TRBJ1-2, with a weak D call TRBD1 (6 bases). Germline CDR1 MDHEN, CDR2 SYDVKM. The CDR3 length is 12 residues. V dropped 2 bases and J dropped 8 bases, with 9 bases sitting between them. The CDR3 spells CASSLRQEGYTF. The CDR3 nucleotides read TGTGCCAGCAGTTTAAGACAGGAGGGCTACACCTTC.

V and J are TRBV9 and TRBJ2-1; D is unclear. The CDR3 contains 13 residues. V was clipped by 0 bases and J by 5 bases, with 6 bases between them. The germline gives CDR1 SGDLS, CDR2 YYNGEE. For the CDR3, the DNA is TGTGCCAGCAGCGTAGCCAGCCACAATGAGCAGTTCTTC. Translation: CASSVASHNEQFF.

The chain employs TRBV7-2 and TRBJ2-1; 8 nucleotides agree with TRBD1. This CDR3 is 14 amino acids long. Germline assignment: CDR1 SGHTA and CDR2 FQGNSA. Trimming took 6 bases from V and 5 from J; bases not matched to a gene: 6. The CDR3 here is CASRTGGNDNEQFF. The CDR3 DNA reads as TGTGCCAGCAGAACAGGGGGTAACGACAATGAGCAGTTCTTC.

CDR3 nucleotide sequence: TGTGCCAGCAGCTTATCAGGGGACGGGCAGCCCCAGCATTTT. This encodes CASSLSGDGQPQHF. The chain is built from TRBV7-3 and TRBJ1-5; D possibly corresponds to TRBD1 (6 bases). This CDR3 region has 14 residues. V shed 2 bases and J shed 7 bases, with 12 bases lying between them. Looked up from germline, CDR1 is SGHTA and CDR2 is FQGTGA.

V is TRBV5-6 and J is TRBJ1-4; D might be TRBD1 (5 bases). V lost 4 bases and J 4 bases, leaving 14 bases between the germline ends. The CDR3 consists of 15 residues. Per germline, CDR1 SGHDT and CDR2 YYEEEE. The CDR3 DNA reads TGTGCCAGCAGCCGGGGCGGCGGAGGTAATGAAAAACTGTTTTTT. The encoded protein is CASSRGGGGNEKLFF.

This sequence joins TRBV4-3 and TRBJ2-1; D is possibly TRBD2 (5 bases). Per the germline V gene, CDR1 is LGHNA and CDR2 is YSLEER. The CDR3 sequence is 17 residues long. V shed 1 base and J shed 7 bases, with 20 bases lying between them. The DNA of the CDR3 is TGCGCCAGCAGCCAAGCAGTAGGGAGCGAGAGGGCGAATGAGCAGTTCTTC. Encoded protein: CASSQAVGSERANEQFF.

CDR3 in amino acids: CASSVETHYEQYF. In nucleotides, the CDR3 is TGTGCCAGCAGCGTAGAAACGCACTACGAGCAGTACTTC. The chain carries TRBV9 and TRBJ2-7; D remains unclear. This CDR3 region has 13 residues. V was cut by 0 bases and J by 3 bases, with 7 bases left in between. The germline CDR1 and CDR2 sequences are SGDLS and YYNGEE.

A single count supports this clone. The chain joins TRBV6-2 or TRBV6-3 to TRBJ1-1, with 11 nucleotides matching TRBD1. V lost 2 bases, J lost 2 bases, and 16 bases stayed unmatched. The germline V gene has CDR1 MNHEY and CDR2 SVGEGT. The CDR3 is 20 residues long. This CDR3 reads CASSYRRGRTGGYLNTEAFF. The CDR3 nucleotides are TGTGCCAGCAGTTACCGACGAGGTAGGACAGGGGGCTACCTTAACACTGAAGCTTTCTTT.

The chain is built from TRBV29-1 and TRBJ2-7; tentative D call: TRBD2 (6 bases). Germline V gives CDR1 SQVTM, CDR2 ANQGSEA. With 6 bases removed from V and 4 bases from J, the gap between germline ends came to 13 bases. The CDR3 has 12 residues. This CDR3 is CSVGEARYEQYF. In nucleotides, the CDR3 is TGCAGCGTCGGGGAGGCTCGATACGAGCAGTACTTC.

This chain joins TRBV9 and TRBJ2-1; D is perhaps TRBD1 (5 bases). V was clipped by 3 bases and J by 6 bases, with 16 bases between them. Germline loops: CDR1 SGDLS, CDR2 YYNGEE. CDR3 length: 15 amino acids. The CDR3 spells CASSARELYGNEQFF. In DNA, the CDR3 is TGTGCCAGCAGCGCCAGGGAACTCTATGGCAATGAGCAGTTCTTC.

V gene TRBV11-2 combines with J gene TRBJ2-7; D remains ambiguous. Trimming took off 5 bases at V and 0 bases at J, with 11 bases between the two ends. The CDR3 spans 14 residues. In germline, CDR1 is SGHAT, CDR2 FQNNGV. The CDR3 DNA reads TGTGCCAGCAGCAACTCACTACGCTCCTACGAGCAGTACTTC. Residues: CASSNSLRSYEQYF.

This clone was picked up a small number of times. The chain combines TRBV6-6 with TRBJ1-5, with 9 positions matching TRBD1. J gave up 7 bases and V 0 bases, and 4 bases lay outside the gene matches. Germline assignment: CDR1 MNHNY and CDR2 SVGAGI (reference sequence). The CDR3 runs 15 residues. The CDR3 DNA reads as TGTGCCAGCAGTTACTCGACAGGGGGAGGACAGCCCCAGCATTTT. This sequence encodes CASSYSTGGGQPQHF.

The chain combines TRBV29-1 with TRBJ2-3; D gene unclear. CDR3 length equals 15 residues. V lost 4 bases to trimming and J lost 0 bases, with 14 bases between them. CDR1 is SQVTM and CDR2 is ANQGSEA in the germline V gene. The CDR3 is CSVGGLGLSTDTQYF. CDR3 sequence (DNA): TGCAGCGTTGGGGGTTTAGGGTTAAGCACAGATACGCAGTATTTT.

The chain employs TRBV4-3 and TRBJ2-2; D is perhaps TRBD1 (6 bases). The CDR3 sequence is 16 residues long. Germline V lookup: CDR1 LGHNA, CDR2 YSLEER. Trimming took off 5 bases at V and 5 bases at J, with 18 bases between the two ends. This CDR3 reads CASSYQPGVSTGELFF. The CDR3 region has the DNA TGCGCCAGCAGCTATCAACCAGGGGTATCAACCGGGGAGCTGTTTTTT.

The chain has TRBV5-5 and TRBJ2-3, with TRBD2 matching 10 bases. The V gene's germline CDR1 is SGHKS and CDR2 YYEKEE (reference sequence). There are 19 residues in the CDR3. J lost 1 base, V lost 2 bases, and 13 bases had no gene match. The CDR3 region has the DNA TGTGCCAGCAGCTTAAATTACGGAACTAGCGGGGTTCGCACAGATACGCAGTATTTT. It specifies CASSLNYGTSGVRTDTQYF.

J is TRBJ2-5 and V is TRBV18, with D maybe TRBD2 (6 bases). The germline V gene encodes CDR1 KGHSH and CDR2 LQKENI. Deletions cut 0 bases from V and 4 bases from J, with 9 bases between. This CDR3 contains 14 residues. The CDR3 sequence: CASSPPAGRETQYF. The CDR3 DNA reads as TGTGCCAGCTCACCACCGGCGGGAAGAGAGACCCAGTACTTC.